Each of the 14 T cell receptor beta chains below was sequenced from the same sample in a study of T cells in Graves' hyperthyroidism and ophthalmopathy (dated by TCRdb to about 2019). The library was built by means of multiplex PCR. Sequencing was performed on an Illumina HiSeq 2000. TCR beta CDR3 regions were amplified from RNA transcripts. The TCR CDR3 was subjected to a first round of RT-PCR using the HTBI primer set and the Qiagen OneStep RT-PCR kit. TCRdb handled the public reads itself, with Q25 trimming in fastp and clone calling in MiXCR, and kept productive beta chains. Every distinct CDR3 protein forms one entry, paired with its most common genes and DNA. The sample yields about 640,000 distinct CDR3 sequences; under 25% were counted once. Over 30% of the sample is in the top ten clones. Sequences were obtained from blood. The receptors shown here come from a man aged 25 to 40 with Graves' ophthalmopathy.

This clonotype was counted ten times or more. This chain connects TRBV7-8 to TRBJ2-7; the match to TRBD2 covers 10 bases. CDR3 size: 13 residues. The germline CDR1 and CDR2 sequences are SGHVS and FQNEAQ. V gave up 8 bases and J gave up 2 bases; unmatched junction bases: 3. The CDR3 nucleotides are TGTGCCAGCGGACTAGCGGCAACCTACGAGCAGTACTTC. Its translation: CASGLAATYEQYF. The whole variable domain, remainder taken from reference TRBV7-8 and TRBJ2-7, is GAGVSQSPRYKVAKRGQDVALRCDPISGHVSLFWYQQALGQGPEFLTYFQNEAQLDKSGLPSDRFFAERPEGSVSTLKIQRTQQEDSAVYLCASGLAATYEQYFGPGTRLTVT.

This clonotype was recorded a few times. The chain uses TRBV7-9 and TRBJ1-1, with a tentative D call TRBD1 (5 bases). V lost 0 bases and J 4 bases, leaving 12 bases between the germline ends. Per the germline V gene, CDR1 is SEHNR and CDR2 is FQNEAQ (reference sequence). The CDR3 runs 15 residues. CDR3 residues: CASSLAQGVVTEAFF. DNA of the CDR3: TGTGCCAGCAGCTTAGCGCAAGGGGTAGTCACTGAAGCTTTCTTT.

This clonotype occurred many times. The rearrangement uses TRBV7-2 and TRBJ2-1; 7 nucleotides line up with TRBD2. The CDR3 has 13 residues. The ends lost 5 bases at V and 7 bases at J; junction bases unmatched: 5. Germline loops: CDR1 SGHTA, CDR2 FQGNSA. The CDR3 sequence is CASSTRLANEQFF. The CDR3 nucleotides are TGTGCCAGCAGCACCCGACTAGCTAATGAGCAGTTCTTC.

The chain carries TRBV24-1 and TRBJ2-1; the D is unclear. This CDR3 is 15 amino acids long. The V end lost 3 bases, the J end lost 2 bases, and 10 bases lay between the germline ends. In germline, CDR1 is KGHDR, CDR2 SFDVKD. CDR3 DNA: TGTGCCACCAGTGATACGGCCTCCCCCTACAATGAGCAGTTCTTC. This encodes CATSDTASPYNEQFF.

The V call is TRBV7-3, the J call TRBJ1-5; possible D gene TRBD1, 5 bases. Germline CDR1 and CDR2: SGHTA and FQGTGA. V shed 1 base and J shed 2 bases, with 12 bases lying between them. The CDR3 loop spans 16 amino acids. CDR3 nucleotides: TGTGCCAGCAGCTTAATCAGGGAGCGGGGCAATCAGCCCCAGCATTTT. It translates to CASSLIRERGNQPQHF.

This clonotype showed up many times. This chain connects TRBV28 to TRBJ1-1; no clear D gene. The CDR3 runs 14 residues. With 6 bases removed from V and 1 base from J, the gap between germline ends came to 12 bases. Germline V gene sequence: CDR1 MDHEN, CDR2 SYDVKM. CDR3 residues: CASRPPSRNTEAFF. The CDR3 nucleotides are TGTGCCAGCAGACCACCTTCAAGGAACACTGAAGCTTTCTTT.

The V call is TRBV7-3, the J call TRBJ2-1, with 7 bases that match TRBD1. The J segment lost 0 bases and the V segment lost 5 bases, leaving 7 bases of the junction unmatched. This CDR3 spans 16 amino acids. Germline V gene sequence: CDR1 SGHTA, CDR2 FQGTGA. DNA of the CDR3: TGTGCCAGCAGCCTGACAGGGCTCGACTCCTACAATGAGCAGTTCTTC. Amino acids: CASSLTGLDSYNEQFF. Full variable domain (rest looked up from reference TRBV7-3 and TRBJ2-1): GAGVSQTPSNKVTEKGKYVELRCDPISGHTALYWYRQSLGQGPEFLIYFQGTGAADDSGLPNDRFFAVRPEGSVSTLKIQRTERGDSAVYLCASSLTGLDSYNEQFFGPGTRLTVL.

The table lists this clonotype with a count of one. The CDR3 coding sequence is TGTGCCAGCAGCGTAGGAGACGCGAACACCGGGGAGCTGTTTTTT. Protein sequence: CASSVGDANTGELFF. The rearrangement joins TRBV9 to TRBJ2-2, with D uncertain. Germline CDR1 SGDLS, CDR2 YYNGEE. CDR3 length equals 15 residues. Trimming took 0 bases from V and 0 from J, leaving 6 bases between them.

This clonotype has ten or more counts. This sequence joins TRBV27 and TRBJ2-6, with D possibly TRBD1 on 6 matching bases. CDR1 is MNHEY and CDR2 is SMNVEV in the germline V gene (reference sequence). This CDR3 is built from 17 residues. V shed 6 bases and J shed 0 bases, with 15 bases lying between them. Written as DNA, the CDR3 is TGTGCCAGCAGCCAGACAGGTACCCGCTCTGGGGCCAACGTCCTGACTTTC. It is translated as CASSQTGTRSGANVLTF.

This clonotype was seen at least ten times. The V gene is TRBV28, the J gene TRBJ2-1; tentatively, D is TRBD2 (6 bases). Germline lookup yields CDR1 MDHEN and CDR2 SYDVKM. The V end lost 2 bases, the J end lost 8 bases, and 28 bases lay between the germline ends. The CDR3 extends over 19 amino acids. The CDR3 sequence is CASSLSGRWGDGRSYEQFF. DNA for the CDR3: TGTGCCAGCAGTTTAAGCGGGCGGTGGGGGGACGGAAGGTCCTATGAGCAGTTCTTC. Together with reference TRBV28 and TRBJ2-1, the CDR3 gives the full variable domain: DVKVTQSSRYLVKRTGEKVFLECVQDMDHENMFWYRQDPGLGLRLIYFSYDVKMKEKGDIPEGYSVSREKKERFSLILESASTNQTSMYLCASSLSGRWGDGRSYEQFFGPGTRLTVL.

The genes are TRBV5-1 and TRBJ2-1; 14 nucleotides line up with TRBD2. The length of the CDR3 is 16 residues. From germline, CDR1 is SGHRS and CDR2 YFSETQ. The ends lost 4 bases at V and 8 bases at J; junction bases unmatched: 8. The CDR3 is CASSLRLAGGPDEQFF. The CDR3 bases are TGCGCCAGCAGCCTCAGACTAGCGGGAGGGCCGGATGAGCAGTTCTTC.

This chain uses TRBV27 with TRBJ2-4; D perhaps matches TRBD1 (5 bases). CDR1 is MNHEY and CDR2 is SMNVEV in the germline V gene (reference sequence). Trimming stripped 3 bases from V and 1 base from J, with 10 bases between. The CDR3 runs 15 residues. Here the CDR3 reads CASSLSRVAKNIQYF. CDR3 DNA sequence: TGTGCCAGCAGTTTGTCCAGGGTGGCCAAAAACATTCAGTACTTC.

The chain links TRBV11-2 to TRBJ2-1; TRBD2 is a possible D gene (5 bases). The germline gives CDR1 SGHAT, CDR2 FQNNGV. The V gene lost 5 bases and the J gene lost 10 bases, with 12 bases spanning the gap. The CDR3 sequence is 12 residues long. The DNA for the CDR3 is TGTGCCAGCAGCCCAGAAGGACTCGAGCAGTTCTTC. It encodes CASSPEGLEQFF.

The chain is built from TRBV7-2 and TRBJ1-4; no firm D call. Germline V gives CDR1 SGHTA, CDR2 FQGNSA. This CDR3 has 12 amino acids. Trimming cost V 1 base and J 10 bases, with 7 bases left between them. The CDR3 loop is CASSLGTGKLFF. The CDR3, as DNA: TGTGCCAGCAGCTTAGGGACGGGAAAACTGTTTTTT.